The T cell receptor beta chain described here comes from a study of T cell changes during pregnancy in multiple sclerosis. Clones were sequenced by immunoSEQ multiplex PCR, and TCRdb holds only the in-frame ones, with some missing. The table has roughly 40,000 clones, about 85% seen once; the top ten hold under 0.95%. Germline V gene lookup returns CDR1 SGHVS and CDR2 FQNEAQ. The length of the CDR3 is 14 residues. Trimming left V 5 bases short and J 1 base short, with 11 bases between. The sequences come from CD4+ T cells from peripheral blood mononuclear cells, collected after pregnancy. This clonotype was sampled from a female donor with multiple sclerosis, enrolled in a pregnancy study. This chain joins TRBV7-8 and TRBJ1-1, with a possible D match to TRBD1 (6 bases). The CDR3 DNA sequence: TGTGCCAGCAGCCGGACAGAATCGAACACTGAAGCTTTCTTT. Translation gives CASSRTESNTEAFF.